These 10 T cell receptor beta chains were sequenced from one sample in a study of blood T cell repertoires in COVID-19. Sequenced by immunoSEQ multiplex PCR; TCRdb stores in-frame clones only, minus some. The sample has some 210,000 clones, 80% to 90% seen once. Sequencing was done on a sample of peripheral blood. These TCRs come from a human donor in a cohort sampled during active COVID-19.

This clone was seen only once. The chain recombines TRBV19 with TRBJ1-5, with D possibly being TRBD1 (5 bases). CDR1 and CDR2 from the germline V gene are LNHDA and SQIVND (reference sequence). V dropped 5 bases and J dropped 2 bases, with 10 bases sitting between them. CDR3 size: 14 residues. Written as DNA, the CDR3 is TGTGCCAGTAGTGGGGGGTTTGGCAATCAGCCCCAGCATTTT. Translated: CASSGGFGNQPQHF.

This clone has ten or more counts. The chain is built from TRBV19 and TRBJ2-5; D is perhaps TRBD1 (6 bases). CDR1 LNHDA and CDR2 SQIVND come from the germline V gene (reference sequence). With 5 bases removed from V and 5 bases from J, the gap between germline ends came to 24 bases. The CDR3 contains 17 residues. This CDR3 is CASSLQGVGLGSETQYF. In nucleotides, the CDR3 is TGTGCCAGTAGTCTACAGGGCGTTGGTCTCGGATCGGAGACCCAGTACTTC.

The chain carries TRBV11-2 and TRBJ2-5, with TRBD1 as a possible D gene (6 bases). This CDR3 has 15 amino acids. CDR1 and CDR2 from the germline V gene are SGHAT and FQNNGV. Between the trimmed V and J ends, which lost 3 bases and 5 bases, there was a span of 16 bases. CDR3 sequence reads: CASSFSPGQGETQYF. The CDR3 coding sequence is TGTGCCAGCAGCTTTAGTCCAGGGCAGGGGGAGACCCAGTACTTC.

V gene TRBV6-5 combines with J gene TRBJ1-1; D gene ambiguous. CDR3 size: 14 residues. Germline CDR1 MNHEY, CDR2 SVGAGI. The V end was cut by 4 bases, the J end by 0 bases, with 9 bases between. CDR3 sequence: CASSSTGMNTEAFF. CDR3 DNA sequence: TGTGCCAGCAGTTCAACGGGGATGAACACTGAAGCTTTCTTT.

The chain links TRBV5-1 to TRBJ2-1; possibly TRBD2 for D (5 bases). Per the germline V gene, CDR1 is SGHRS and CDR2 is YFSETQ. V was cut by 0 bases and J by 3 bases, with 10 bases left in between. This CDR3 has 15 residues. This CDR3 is CASSLGRRGYNEQFF. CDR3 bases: TGCGCCAGCAGCTTGGGTAGACGGGGCTACAATGAGCAGTTCTTC.

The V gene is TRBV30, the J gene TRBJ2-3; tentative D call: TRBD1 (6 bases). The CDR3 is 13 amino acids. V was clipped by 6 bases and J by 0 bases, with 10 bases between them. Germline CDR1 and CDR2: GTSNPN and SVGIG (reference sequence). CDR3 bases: TGTGCCTGTACAGGGATAAGCACAGATACGCAGTATTTT. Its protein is CACTGISTDTQYF.

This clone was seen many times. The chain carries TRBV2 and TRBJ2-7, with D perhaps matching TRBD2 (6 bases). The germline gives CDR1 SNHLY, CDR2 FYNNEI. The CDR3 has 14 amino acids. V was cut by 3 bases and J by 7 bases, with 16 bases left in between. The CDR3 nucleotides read TGTGCCAGCAGTGATGGGGTGACCGCGGGGGAGCAGTACTTC. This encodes CASSDGVTAGEQYF.

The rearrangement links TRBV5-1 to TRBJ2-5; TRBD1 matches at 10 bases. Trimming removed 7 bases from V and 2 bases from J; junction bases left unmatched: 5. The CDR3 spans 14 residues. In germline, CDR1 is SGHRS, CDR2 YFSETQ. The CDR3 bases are TGCGCCAGCCGGGACAGGGGAGGGCAAGAGACCCAGTACTTC. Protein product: CASRDRGGQETQYF.

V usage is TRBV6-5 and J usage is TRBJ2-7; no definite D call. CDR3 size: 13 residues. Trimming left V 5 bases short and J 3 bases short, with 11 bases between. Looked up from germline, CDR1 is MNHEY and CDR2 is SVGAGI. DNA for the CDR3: TGTGCCAGCAGTACCGGGTCGAACTACGAGCAGTACGTC. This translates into CASSTGSNYEQYV.

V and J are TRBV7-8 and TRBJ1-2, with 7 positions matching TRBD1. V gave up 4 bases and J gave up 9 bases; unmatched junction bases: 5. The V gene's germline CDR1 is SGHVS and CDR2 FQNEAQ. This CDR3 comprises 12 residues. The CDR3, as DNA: TGTGCCAGCAGCTCGACACAGGGGAGCTACACCTTC. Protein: CASSSTQGSYTF. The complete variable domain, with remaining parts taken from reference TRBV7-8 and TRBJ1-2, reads GAGVSQSPRYKVAKRGQDVALRCDPISGHVSLFWYQQALGQGPEFLTYFQNEAQLDKSGLPSDRFFAERPEGSVSTLKIQRTQQEDSAVYLCASSSTQGSYTFGSGTRLTVV.